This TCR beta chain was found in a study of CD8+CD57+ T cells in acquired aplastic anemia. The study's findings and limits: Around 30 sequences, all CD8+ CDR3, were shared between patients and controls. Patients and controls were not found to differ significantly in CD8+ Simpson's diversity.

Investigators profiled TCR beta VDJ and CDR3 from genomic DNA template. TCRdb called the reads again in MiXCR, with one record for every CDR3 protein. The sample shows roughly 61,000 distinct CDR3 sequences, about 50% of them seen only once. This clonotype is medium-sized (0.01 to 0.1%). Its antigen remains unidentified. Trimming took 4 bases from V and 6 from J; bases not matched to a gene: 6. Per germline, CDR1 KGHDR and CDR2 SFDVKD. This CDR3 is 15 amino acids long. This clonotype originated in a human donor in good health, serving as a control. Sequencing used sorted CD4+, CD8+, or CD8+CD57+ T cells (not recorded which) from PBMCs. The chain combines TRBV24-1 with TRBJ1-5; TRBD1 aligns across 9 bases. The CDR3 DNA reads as TGTGCCACCAGTGAAGGGACAGGGTGGCGTCAGCCCCAGCATTTT. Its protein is CATSEGTGWRQPQHF.